This TCR beta chain was captured by sequencing in a study of blood T cell repertoires in COVID-19. Study summary: Some COVID-19 samples were acute and others convalescent; all came from the United States, Italy and Spain. Nucleic acid was either cDNA or gDNA, and it came from T cells, B-cell-depleted T cells, or PBMCs.

As originally analysed: It was from reference gene primer amplification that nucleated cell counts were estimated. This table comes from immunoSEQ multiplex PCR, and its TCRdb copy is limited to in-frame clones, with some not included. For V, J and clone size, that table is used; D and trimming come from the DNA. The data contain fewer than 110,000 clones, over 80% of them seen just once; the ten biggest clones take up less than 1.5%. Germline CDR1 LNHDA, CDR2 SQIVND (reference sequence). V dropped 4 bases and J dropped 7 bases, with 11 bases sitting between them. The CDR3 is 13 residues long. The source material was peripheral blood. The sequence was obtained from a woman between 25 and 40 years old with acute or convalescent COVID-19. V gene TRBV19 combines with J gene TRBJ2-1, with a possible D match to TRBD2 (7 bases). The CDR3 DNA reads as TGTGCCAGTAGTAATGGGAGGGGGAATGAGCAGTTCTTC. This sequence encodes CASSNGRGNEQFF.